The present TCR beta chain was sequenced within a study of T-cell memory formation after mild COVID-19. Points from the study as a whole: Whether day 37 second-wave clones are SARS-CoV-2-specific was not confirmed. Clones that contracted from day 15 to 85 were balanced CD4/CD8, while later expanders leaned CD4+.

This clonotype was detected ten times or more. Its specificity is unknown. Each CDR3 protein is one row after TCRdb ran MiXCR on the 5' RACE reads. In the table there are 11,000 to 15,000 distinct CDR3 sequences, around 20% of which are singletons. This CDR3 spans 16 amino acids. V lost 3 bases to trimming and J lost 2 bases, with 17 bases between them. Germline V gene data show CDR1 as LNHDA and CDR2 as SQIVND (reference sequence). The origin of this receptor is an adult woman who had mild COVID-19 (a few samples of this study predate the infection). Cell type and time point are not known. Sequenced sample: PBMCs or a T cell subset sorted from them (not recorded which). This rearrangement joins TRBV19 to TRBJ2-7; D not resolved. The CDR3 region has the DNA TGTGCCAGTAGTATCATCCCCCGGGTTGATGCCTACGAGCAGTACTTC. Protein product: CASSIIPRVDAYEQYF.